Here is one T cell receptor beta chain with its context. The sample belongs to a study of T-cell reconstitution after alpha-beta-depleted transplantation in children. Germline assignment: CDR1 LNHNV and CDR2 YYDKDF (reference sequence). The CDR3 sequence is 15 residues long. J was trimmed by 6 bases and V by 2 bases; bases with no gene match: 7. Unique molecular identifiers were built into the TCRbeta library. TCRdb called the PCR reads again in MiXCR, with one record for every CDR3 protein. The table has about 500,000 distinct CDR3 sequences, more than 9.5% seen once. The TCR originated in a female patient younger than 10 who had a stem cell transplant for aplastic anemia, so the T cells may come from the graft donor. The gene calls are TRBV15 and TRBJ2-1; 7 positions match TRBD1. Material: PBMCs, mostly from graft donor cells, obtained 180 days after TCRalphabeta/CD19-depleted stem cell transplant. The CDR3 DNA follows: TGTGCCACCAGCAGACTTAAGACAGGGAGCAATGAGCAGTTCTTC. Amino acid sequence: CATSRLKTGSNEQFF.